The 21 T cell receptor beta chains presented below share a single source sample, sequenced in a study of low-dose radiotherapy and immunotherapy resistance in tumors. Time point noted: after trial treatment. Noted treatment: LDRT plus nivolumab, ipilimumab, low-dose cyclophosphamide and aspirin (RACIN trial). With TRAV- and TRBV-specific primers, first-strand cDNA was made, covering the alpha and beta chains. TCRs were put through approximately 20 PCR cycles of amplification with Phusion. A constant-region primer and the V-primer adapter served as the primer pair. One entry per CDR3 protein results from TCRdb running MiXCR on the reads. The sample lists about 97,000 distinct CDR3 sequences, about a fifth occurring once. The sample in question was PBMCs, obtained after low-dose radiotherapy plus immunotherapy. Receptors were obtained from a male donor with prostate cancer.

The table lists this clonotype with many counts. The chain joins TRBV7-2 to TRBJ1-5; D ambiguous. Trimming removed 1 base from V and 6 bases from J, with 13 bases in between. Germline lookup yields CDR1 SGHTA and CDR2 FQGNSA. This CDR3 is 15 amino acids long. The chain's CDR3 is CASSLGDRGGQPQHF. CDR3 in DNA: TGTGCCAGCAGCTTAGGGGATCGGGGTGGTCAGCCCCAGCATTTT.

In the case of this clonotype: A far larger clone is one base from this, pointing to a likely read error. The chain uses TRBV5-4 and TRBJ2-1, with D perhaps being TRBD1 or TRBD2 (5 bases each). This CDR3 comprises 17 residues. Germline V gene lookup returns CDR1 SGHNT and CDR2 YYREEE (reference sequence). V was trimmed by 1 base and J by 10 bases, leaving 24 bases between them. The DNA for the CDR3 is TGTGCCAGCAGCTTGTGGCCCACCCGGGGCTCCTCCTACGAGCAGTTCTTC. Amino acid sequence: CASSLWPTRGSSYEQFF.

This clonotype was observed at least ten times. The genes are TRBV30 and TRBJ2-7, with TRBD1 matching over 9 bases. The ends lost 3 bases at V and 6 bases at J; junction bases unmatched: 9. Germline CDR1 is GTSNPN and CDR2 is SVGIG (reference sequence). This CDR3 comprises 14 residues. The chain's CDR3 is CAWSIPGQGPEQYF. CDR3 DNA: TGTGCCTGGAGCATCCCGGGACAGGGCCCCGAGCAGTACTTC.

This clonotype was seen many times. This chain connects TRBV29-1 to TRBJ1-3; D unclear. With 3 bases removed from V and 0 bases from J, the gap between germline ends came to 6 bases. The CDR3 runs 13 residues. Germline-derived CDR1 and CDR2 are SQVTM and ANQGSEA. Written as DNA, the CDR3 is TGCAGCGTTGAGGAGGGCTCTGGAAACACCATATATTTT. The encoded protein is CSVEEGSGNTIYF.

This clonotype has at least ten counts. The chain has TRBV12-3 or TRBV12-4 and TRBJ2-3; weak D call: TRBD2 (5 bases). V lost 4 bases and J 5 bases, leaving 22 bases between the germline ends. CDR3 length equals 17 residues. This CDR3 is CASSSTTTQTDLDTQYF. CDR3 bases: TGTGCCAGCAGTTCAACGACTACCCAGACTGACCTAGATACGCAGTATTTT.

This clonotype was found many times. CDR3 in amino acids: CASSLGPPRGEAFF. The DNA for the CDR3 is TGTGCCAGCAGCTTGGGGCCCCCAAGGGGGGAAGCTTTCTTT. This chain connects TRBV5-6 to TRBJ1-1, with D perhaps TRBD1 (6 bases). Germline V lookup: CDR1 SGHDT, CDR2 YYEEEE. Trimming took 0 bases from V and 8 from J, leaving 14 bases between them. CDR3 length equals 14 residues.

In its sample, this clonotype was seen many times. The chain carries TRBV2 and TRBJ2-1; D unclear. In germline, CDR1 is SNHLY, CDR2 FYNNEI. Trimming removed 4 bases at V and 0 bases at J, with 13 bases between. The CDR3 totals 16 residues. CDR3 amino acids: CASSGRLQSSYNEQFF. The CDR3 nucleotides are TGTGCCAGCAGTGGGCGACTCCAGAGCTCCTACAATGAGCAGTTCTTC. The full variable domain, rest sourced from reference TRBV2 and TRBJ2-1, is EPEVTQTPSHQVTQMGQEVILRCVPISNHLYFYWYRQILGQKVEFLVSFYNNEISEKSEIFDDQFSVERPDGSNFTLKIRSTKLEDSAMYFCASSGRLQSSYNEQFFGPGTRLTVL.

V gene TRBV11-2 combines with J gene TRBJ2-1, with D tentatively TRBD2 (5 bases). Germline V gene data show CDR1 as SGHAT and CDR2 as FQNNGV. The CDR3 contains 15 residues. V dropped 4 bases and J dropped 0 bases, with 10 bases sitting between them. CDR3 loop: CASSSSGRSYNEQFF. DNA for the CDR3: TGTGCCAGCAGCTCCAGCGGACGCTCCTACAATGAGCAGTTCTTC.

At least ten counts were recorded for this clonotype. The chain employs TRBV29-1 and TRBJ2-7; D might be TRBD2 (6 bases). Trimming pared 6 bases from V and 11 bases from J, leaving 20 bases between. Germline V gene lookup returns CDR1 SQVTM and CDR2 ANQGSEA. The CDR3 consists of 12 residues. The CDR3 loop is CSVEGQDKKEYF. The CDR3 DNA reads TGCAGCGTGGAGGGGCAAGACAAGAAGGAGTACTTC.

This clonotype came up many times. The genes are TRBV7-2 and TRBJ2-7, with 7 nucleotides matching TRBD2. V trimming: 0 bases; J trimming: 3 bases; junction bases outside the gene matches: 11. Germline CDR1 and CDR2: SGHTA and FQGNSA. This CDR3 is built from 17 residues. The chain's CDR3 is CASSLAIAGGGDYEQYF. The CDR3 DNA reads TGTGCCAGCAGCTTAGCGATCGCTGGCGGGGGAGACTACGAGCAGTACTTC.

This clonotype was detected many times. The chain recombines TRBV6-6 with TRBJ2-2; D is uncertain. V was shortened by 8 bases and J by 4 bases, with 14 bases between the two germline ends. Germline-derived CDR1 and CDR2 are MNHNY and SVGAGI (reference sequence). The length of the CDR3 is 14 residues. In DNA form, the CDR3 reads TGTGCCAGCGAACAACAGTCCTTCACCGGGGAGCTGTTTTTT. Protein: CASEQQSFTGELFF.

The chain uses TRBV13 and TRBJ2-7; no clear D. Germline CDR1 is PRHDT and CDR2 is FYEKMQ (reference sequence). V lost 8 bases, J lost 0 bases, and 14 bases lay in between. The CDR3 totals 14 residues. The CDR3 DNA follows: TGTGCCAGCGGTGGTCAAGATTCCTCCTACGAGCAGTACTTC. It specifies CASGGQDSSYEQYF.

This clonotype has at least ten counts. V is TRBV7-3 and J is TRBJ1-2; no reliable D call. V gave up 3 bases and J gave up 4 bases, with 18 bases separating them. CDR1 is SGHTA and CDR2 is FQGTGA in the germline V gene. This CDR3 spans 16 amino acids. CDR3 bases: TGTGCCAGCAGCTTCTCCGCTGGAGGGATCGGCTATGGCTACACCTTC. It specifies CASSFSAGGIGYGYTF.

There are many counts of this clonotype. This chain links TRBV13 with TRBJ2-7; 12 positions match TRBD1. Trimming removed 2 bases from V and 2 bases from J; junction bases left unmatched: 7. Germline V gives CDR1 PRHDT, CDR2 FYEKMQ (reference sequence). The CDR3 runs 17 residues. The CDR3 spells CASSLTRGQGAPYEQYF. The CDR3 nucleotides read TGTGCCAGCAGCTTAACTCGGGGACAGGGGGCCCCCTACGAGCAGTACTTC.

This clonotype has ten or more counts. V and J are TRBV7-9 and TRBJ1-2; no clear D. The CDR3 extends over 16 amino acids. Germline V lookup: CDR1 SEHNR, CDR2 FQNEAQ (reference sequence). V lost 1 base and J 2 bases, leaving 14 bases between the germline ends. The CDR3 loop is CASSLGSLTGNYGYTF. In DNA form, the CDR3 reads TGTGCCAGCAGCTTAGGTTCGCTGACGGGGAACTATGGCTACACCTTC.

A few counts support this clonotype. V and J are TRBV12-3 or TRBV12-4 and TRBJ1-4; tentatively, D is TRBD1 (6 bases). This CDR3 has 12 amino acids. V was clipped by 3 bases and J by 12 bases, with 11 bases between them. The CDR3 sequence: CASSLGARELFF. The CDR3 DNA is TGTGCCAGCAGTTTGGGGGCGAGGGAACTGTTTTTT.

Ten or more counts support this clonotype. The chain recombines TRBV12-3 or TRBV12-4 with TRBJ1-5; tentative D call: TRBD1 (6 bases). This CDR3 comprises 13 residues. Trimming took 5 bases from V and 5 from J, leaving 10 bases between them. The CDR3 region is CASSRGGYQPQHF. CDR3 sequence (DNA): TGTGCCAGCAGTAGGGGGGGGTATCAGCCCCAGCATTTT.

As to this clonotype: One base separates it from a far larger clone, so it is likely a read error. The chain recombines TRBV29-1 with TRBJ2-4, with a weak D call TRBD1 (5 bases). The length of the CDR3 is 16 residues. Trimming stripped 1 base from V and 13 bases from J, with 26 bases between. The germline gives CDR1 SQVTM, CDR2 ANQGSEA. CDR3 sequence (DNA): TGCAGCGTTGAAGGAAGTACAGGTCGCCCCCTCAATGAGCAGTACTTC. Its protein is CSVEGSTGRPLNEQYF.

This clonotype was recorded at least ten times. The chain carries TRBV24-1 and TRBJ2-3; 9 positions match TRBD1. The length of the CDR3 is 15 residues. Losses at the gene ends were 5 bases for V and 2 bases for J; bases not matched to a gene: 4. Germline V CDR1 and CDR2: KGHDR, SFDVKD. CDR3 nucleotides: TGTGCCACCAGTGGGGACAGGGCCTACACAGATACGCAGTATTTT. It encodes CATSGDRAYTDTQYF.

Many counts were recorded for this clonotype. The genes are TRBV12-3 or TRBV12-4 and TRBJ2-1; 9 nucleotides align to TRBD1. CDR3 length: 14 amino acids. J lost 11 bases, V lost 7 bases, and 12 bases had no gene match. The CDR3 spells CASTKGVGTGKQFF. CDR3 DNA sequence: TGTGCCAGCACAAAAGGGGTGGGGACAGGGAAGCAGTTCTTC.

Ten or more counts support this clonotype. The V call is TRBV29-1, the J call TRBJ2-7; 7 bases are shared with TRBD2. CDR3 size: 11 residues. V shed 6 bases, J shed 3 bases, and the junction held 2 bases outside the gene matches. Germline V CDR1 and CDR2: SQVTM, ANQGSEA. CDR3 region: CSVGTNYEQYF. CDR3 coding DNA: TGCAGCGTCGGGACTAACTACGAGCAGTACTTC.